This T cell receptor (beta chain) was recorded in a study of a mutant IDH1 vaccine in newly diagnosed glioma. Across the whole study: In weeks 1, 3, 5, 7, 11, 15, 19 and 23, patients were vaccinated. The study started vaccination 4-6 weeks after radiotherapy alone, or with temozolomide cycles. Treated patients comprised approximately 62% males and about 38% females, mean age approximately 37 years. Prior therapy was radiotherapy, temozolomide, or both; most received both.

As concerns this clone: Its specificity is unknown.

The ends were cut back, 5 bases at V and 5 bases at J, with 12 bases in the middle. Germline lookup yields CDR1 SEHNR and CDR2 FQNEAQ (reference sequence). This CDR3 is 13 amino acids long. Regarding time point: week 23, last vaccination. In the vaccine, a single dose held 300 ug of the mutant IDH1 20-mer peptide, along with topical imiquimod. The repertoire was sequenced with immunoSEQ multiplex PCR; TCRdb's copy has only in-frame clones and lacks some. The sample shows about 20,000 clones, around 80% of them seen only once. The sample in question was PBMCs, obtained from a glioma patient whose treatment included an IDH1 peptide vaccine. This clonotype originated in a man aged 30 to 39 with glioma. This chain connects TRBV7-9 to TRBJ1-2; weak D call: TRBD1 (6 bases). The CDR3 coding sequence is TGTGCCAGCAGCCTCTACAGGGAGTATGGCTACACCTTC. Amino acid sequence: CASSLYREYGYTF.